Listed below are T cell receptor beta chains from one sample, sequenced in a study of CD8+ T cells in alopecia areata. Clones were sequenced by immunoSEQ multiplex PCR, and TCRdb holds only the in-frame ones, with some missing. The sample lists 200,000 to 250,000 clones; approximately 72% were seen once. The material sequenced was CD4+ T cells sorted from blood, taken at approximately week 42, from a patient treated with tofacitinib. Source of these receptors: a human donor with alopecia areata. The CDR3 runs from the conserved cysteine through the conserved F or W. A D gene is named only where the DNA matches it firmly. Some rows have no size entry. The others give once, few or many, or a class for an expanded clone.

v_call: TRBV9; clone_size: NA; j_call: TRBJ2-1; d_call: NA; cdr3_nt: TGTGCCAGCACCTTCTTACAGGGAGGGGCCGGGGACAATGAGCAGTTCTTC; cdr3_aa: CASTFLQGGAGDNEQFF
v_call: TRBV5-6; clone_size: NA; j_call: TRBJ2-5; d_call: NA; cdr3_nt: TGTGCCAGCAGCCGGGTGGAGGGTATTATGGAGACCCAGTACTTC; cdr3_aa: CASSRVEGIMETQYF
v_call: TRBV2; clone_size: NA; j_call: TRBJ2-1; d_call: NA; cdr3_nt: TGTGCCAGCAAGAGATCACAGGTATTTCACAATGAGCAGTTCTTC; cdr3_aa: CASKRSQVFHNEQFF
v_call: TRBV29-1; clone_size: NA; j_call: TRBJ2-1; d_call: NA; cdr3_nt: TGCAGCTCTGACGGAGGGTACAGCAATGAGCAGTTCTTC; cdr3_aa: CSSDGGYSNEQFF
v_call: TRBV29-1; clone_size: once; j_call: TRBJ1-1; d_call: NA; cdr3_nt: TGCAGCGTTGAAACCCAGGTGAACACTGAAGCTTTCTTT; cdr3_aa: CSVETQVNTEAFF
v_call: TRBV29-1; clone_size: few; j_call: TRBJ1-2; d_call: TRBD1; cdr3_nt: TGCAGCGTTGAGGACAGGGTGAAGGGCTACACCTTC; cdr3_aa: CSVEDRVKGYTF
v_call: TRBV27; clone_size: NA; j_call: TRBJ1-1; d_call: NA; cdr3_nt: TGTGCCAGCAGTTTAGGACAGATGAACACTGAAGCTTTCTTT; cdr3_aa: CASSLGQMNTEAFF
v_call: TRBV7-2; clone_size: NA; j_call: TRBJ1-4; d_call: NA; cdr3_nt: TGTGCCAGCAGCTTAGATAGGGGTAACCTACGGGATGAAAAACTGTTTTTT; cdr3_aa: CASSLDRGNLRDEKLFF
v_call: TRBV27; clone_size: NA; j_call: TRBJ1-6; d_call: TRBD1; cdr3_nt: TGTGCCAGCAAGACAGGGGGAAATTCACCCCTCCACTTT; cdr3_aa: CASKTGGNSPLHF
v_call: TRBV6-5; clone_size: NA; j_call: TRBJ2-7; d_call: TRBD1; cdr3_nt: TGTGCCAGCAGTTCGACAGGGAACGAGCAGTACTTC; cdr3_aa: CASSSTGNEQYF
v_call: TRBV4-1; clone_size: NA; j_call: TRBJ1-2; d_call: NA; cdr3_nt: TGCGCCAGCAGCCAAGCTGTAATCGGGTATGGCTACACCTTC; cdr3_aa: CASSQAVIGYGYTF
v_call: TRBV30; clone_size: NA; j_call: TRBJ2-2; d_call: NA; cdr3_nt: TGTGCCTGGAGTGAAGACACCGGGGAGCTGTTTTTT; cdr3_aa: CAWSEDTGELFF
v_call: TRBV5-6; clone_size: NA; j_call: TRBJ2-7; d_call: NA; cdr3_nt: TGTGCCAGCAGCCTCCCTTCCGGGGAGCAGTACTTC; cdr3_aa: CASSLPSGEQYF
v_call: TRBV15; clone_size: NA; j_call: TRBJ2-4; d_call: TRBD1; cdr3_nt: TGTGCCACCAGCAGCCCGGGACAGGGAAACATTCAGTACTTC; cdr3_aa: CATSSPGQGNIQYF
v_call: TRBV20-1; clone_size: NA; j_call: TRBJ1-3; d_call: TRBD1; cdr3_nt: TGCAGTGCTGGACAGGGTTACACCATATATTTT; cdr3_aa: CSAGQGYTIYF
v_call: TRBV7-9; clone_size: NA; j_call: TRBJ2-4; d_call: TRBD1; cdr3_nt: TGTGCCAGCAGCAGGGGACAGCTCAAAAACATTCAGTACTTC; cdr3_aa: CASSRGQLKNIQYF
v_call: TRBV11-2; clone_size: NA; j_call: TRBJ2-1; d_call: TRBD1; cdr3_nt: TGTGCCAGCAGCTTAGTAGTCCGGGACAGTAGATTCTCCTACAATGAGCAGTTCTTC; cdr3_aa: CASSLVVRDSRFSYNEQFF
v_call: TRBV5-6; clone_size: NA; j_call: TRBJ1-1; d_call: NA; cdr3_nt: TGTGCCAGCAGAAGACGCATGAACACTGAAGCTTTCTTT; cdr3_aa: CASRRRMNTEAFF
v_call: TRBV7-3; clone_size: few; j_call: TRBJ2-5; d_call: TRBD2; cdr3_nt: TGTGCCAGCAGTCTACTAGCGGGGACACAAGAGACCCAGTACTTC; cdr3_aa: CASSLLAGTQETQYF
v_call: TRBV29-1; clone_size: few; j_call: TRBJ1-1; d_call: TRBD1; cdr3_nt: TGCAGCGTTTGCTCCGGGACAGTGAACACTGAAGCTTTCTTT; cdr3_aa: CSVCSGTVNTEAFF
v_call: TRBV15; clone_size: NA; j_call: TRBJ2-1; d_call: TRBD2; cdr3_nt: TGTGCCACCAGCAGAGGGGCTAGCGGGGGCACAAGCTCCTACAATGAGCAGTTCTTC; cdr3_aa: CATSRGASGGTSSYNEQFF
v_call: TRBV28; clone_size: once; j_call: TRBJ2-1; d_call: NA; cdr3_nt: TGTGCCAGCAGAGGGACAAGAACCGACTACAATGAGCAGTTCTTC; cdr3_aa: CASRGTRTDYNEQFF
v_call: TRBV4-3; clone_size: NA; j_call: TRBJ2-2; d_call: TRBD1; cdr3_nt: TGCGCCAGCAGCCAAGGACAGGGGGCAACCGGGGAGCTGTTTTTT; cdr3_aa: CASSQGQGATGELFF
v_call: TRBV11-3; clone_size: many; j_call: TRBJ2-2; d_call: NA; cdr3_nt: TGTGCCAGCAGCACTGCTAGCGCCGGGGAGCTGTTTTTT; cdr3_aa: CASSTASAGELFF
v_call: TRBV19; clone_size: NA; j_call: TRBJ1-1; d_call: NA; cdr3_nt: TGTGCCAGTTCCCGGGACCTACCTTCGGGCACTGAAGCTTTCTTT; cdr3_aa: CASSRDLPSGTEAFF
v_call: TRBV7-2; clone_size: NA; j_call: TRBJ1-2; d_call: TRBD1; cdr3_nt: TGTGCCAGCAGCTTAGCCCCTCTAAGACAGGGGACTAACTATGGCTACACCTTC; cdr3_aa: CASSLAPLRQGTNYGYTF
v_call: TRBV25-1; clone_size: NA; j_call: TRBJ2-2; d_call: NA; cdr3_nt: TGTGCCAGCAGTCTCCAGGGGAGCACCGGGGAGCTGTTTTTT; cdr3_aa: CASSLQGSTGELFF
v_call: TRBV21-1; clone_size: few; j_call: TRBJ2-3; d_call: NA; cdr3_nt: TGTGCCGGCCGGCTAGCGGGGAATGGTACAGATACGCAGTATTTT; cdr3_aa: CAGRLAGNGTDTQYF
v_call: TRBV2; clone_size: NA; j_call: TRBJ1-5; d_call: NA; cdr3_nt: TGTGCCAGCAGGACAGGTCTGTCGGCCAATCAGCCCCAGCATTTT; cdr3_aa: CASRTGLSANQPQHF
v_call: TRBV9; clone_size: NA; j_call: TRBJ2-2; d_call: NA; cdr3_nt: TGTGCCAGCAGCGTACAGGGTGGCACCGGGGAGCTGTTTTTT; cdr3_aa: CASSVQGGTGELFF
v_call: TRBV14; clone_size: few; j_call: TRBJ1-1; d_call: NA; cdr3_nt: TGTGCCAGCAGCCAAGATCCGACCCCTGGGTCTGAAGCTTTCTTT; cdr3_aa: CASSQDPTPGSEAFF
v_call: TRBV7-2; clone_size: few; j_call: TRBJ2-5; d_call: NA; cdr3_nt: TGTGCCAGCAGCTACCCCCCCGGTGGAGAGACCCAGTACTTC; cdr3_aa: CASSYPPGGETQYF
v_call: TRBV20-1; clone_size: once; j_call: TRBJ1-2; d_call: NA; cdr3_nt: TGCAGTGCTCGAAACTTCTATGGCTACACCTTC; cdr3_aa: CSARNFYGYTF
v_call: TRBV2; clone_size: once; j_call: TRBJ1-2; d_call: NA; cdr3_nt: TGTGCCAGCAGTGAGGGGAACTATGGCTACACCTTC; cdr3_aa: CASSEGNYGYTF
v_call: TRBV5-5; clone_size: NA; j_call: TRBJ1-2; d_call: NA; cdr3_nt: TGTGCCAGCAGCTTGGCGTTCATCGGCTACACCTTC; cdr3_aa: CASSLAFIGYTF
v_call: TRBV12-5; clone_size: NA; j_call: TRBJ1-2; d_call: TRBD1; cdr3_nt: TGTGCTAGTGGTACCGGGACAGGGAGGTATAACTATGGCTACACCTTC; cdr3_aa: CASGTGTGRYNYGYTF
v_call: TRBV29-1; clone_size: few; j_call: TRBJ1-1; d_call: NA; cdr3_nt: TGCAGCGTTGATGGCCCGGGGAACACTGAAGCTTTCTTT; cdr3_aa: CSVDGPGNTEAFF
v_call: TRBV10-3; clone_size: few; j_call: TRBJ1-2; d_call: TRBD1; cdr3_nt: TGTGCCATCACGGGAGACAGGGGGCAGGACTATGGCTACACCTTC; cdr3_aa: CAITGDRGQDYGYTF
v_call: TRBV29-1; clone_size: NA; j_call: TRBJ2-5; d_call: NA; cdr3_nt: TGCAGCGTTGAAGCAGGGGGGGGAATAGAGACCCAGTACTTC; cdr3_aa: CSVEAGGGIETQYF
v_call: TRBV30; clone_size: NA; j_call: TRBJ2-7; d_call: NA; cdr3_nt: TGTGCCTGGAGTATGGGGGTTGGAAGGGAGCAGTACTTC; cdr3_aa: CAWSMGVGREQYF
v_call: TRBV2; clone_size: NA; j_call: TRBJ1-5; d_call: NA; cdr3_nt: TGTGCCAGCAGTGAACAGATACTGAGTAGTCAGCCCCAGCATTTT; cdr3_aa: CASSEQILSSQPQHF
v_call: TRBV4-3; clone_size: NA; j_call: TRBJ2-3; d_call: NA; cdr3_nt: TGCGCCAGCAGCCACGTCAGGGGCGGGGGTCAAGATACGCAGTATTTT; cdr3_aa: CASSHVRGGGQDTQYF
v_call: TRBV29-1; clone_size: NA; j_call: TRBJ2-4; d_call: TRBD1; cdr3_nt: TGCAGCGTCGCCACAGACAGGGCTTCAAACATTCAGTACTTC; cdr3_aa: CSVATDRASNIQYF
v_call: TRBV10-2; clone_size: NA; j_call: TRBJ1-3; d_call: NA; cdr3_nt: TGCGCCAGCAATACAGGGAGGGGAAACACCATATATTTT; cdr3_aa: CASNTGRGNTIYF
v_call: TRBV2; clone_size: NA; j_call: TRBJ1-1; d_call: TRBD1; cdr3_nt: TGTGCCAGCCACAGGGGGCTTGACACTGAAGCTTTCTTT; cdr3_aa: CASHRGLDTEAFF
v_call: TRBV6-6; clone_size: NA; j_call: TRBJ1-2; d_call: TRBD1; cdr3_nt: TGTGCCAGCACTCCGGGACAGGGACTTCCCCGCCCCCTCTACACCTTC; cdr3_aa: CASTPGQGLPRPLYTF